The 9 T cell receptor beta chains reported below all come from one sample, sequenced in a study of T cells expressing NK-cell markers. TCRdb reprocessed the 5' RACE reads, with one entry per CDR3 protein and no DNA. The sample table includes about 370,000 distinct CDR3 sequences. The sequencing input was blood T cells: a sorted CD56 or NKG2C T cell subset, CD4+ or CD8+ T cells, or bulk PBMC T cells (not recorded which). Receptors were obtained from a woman in her forties or fifties in good health.

This chain links TRBV29-1 with TRBJ2-7. Germline-derived CDR1 and CDR2 are SQVTM and ANQGSEA. This CDR3 region has 11 residues. This chain's CDR3 is CSVVGPYEQYF.

The chain recombines TRBV20-1 with TRBJ1-1; TCRdb names TRBD1, which stays unverified in the absence of DNA. This CDR3 region has 14 residues. The V gene's germline CDR1 is DFQATT and CDR2 SNEGSKA (reference sequence). CDR3 protein: CSAREPSDSTEAFF.

The J gene is TRBJ2-2, the V gene TRBV12-3 or TRBV12-4; the D gene TCRdb calls, TRBD1, cannot be checked with no DNA. The CDR3 sequence is 13 residues long. CDR3 loop: CASRPRGTGELFF.

The CDR3 loop is CASSQGRSTEAFF. The chain employs TRBV4-1 and TRBJ1-1. CDR1 MGHRA and CDR2 YSYEKL come from the germline V gene. The CDR3 covers 13 residues.

The J gene is TRBJ1-3, the V gene TRBV11-2. The germline V gene encodes CDR1 SGHAT and CDR2 FQNNGV. The CDR3 sequence is 17 residues long. The CDR3 protein is CASSLGPSTGSGNTIYF.

V is TRBV5-1 and J is TRBJ1-1. Germline V gene data show CDR1 as SGHRS and CDR2 as YFSETQ. The CDR3 spans 14 residues. CDR3 loop: CASLPGNSNTEAFF. Filled out from reference TRBV5-1 and TRBJ1-1, the complete variable domain reads KAGVTQTPRYLIKTRGQQVTLSCSPISGHRSVSWYQQTPGQGLQFLFEYFSETQRNKGNFPGRFSGRQFSNSRSEMNVSTLELGDSALYLCASLPGNSNTEAFFGQGTRLTVV.

The V gene is TRBV27, the J gene TRBJ2-5; TCRdb outputs TRBD1, but without DNA this stays unchecked. This CDR3 is 13 amino acids long. CDR1 MNHEY and CDR2 SMNVEV come from the germline V gene (reference sequence). CDR3 loop: CASSYLGDETQYF.

The V gene is TRBV20-1, the J gene TRBJ2-6; the TCRdb call, TRBD1, lacks DNA for checking. In germline, CDR1 is DFQATT, CDR2 SNEGSKA (reference sequence). This CDR3 comprises 18 residues. The CDR3 region is CSARDTGRPRSGANVLTF.

V usage is TRBV24-1 and J usage is TRBJ2-5. Germline V CDR1 and CDR2: KGHDR, SFDVKD. This CDR3 is 16 amino acids long. CDR3 protein: CATSDAPKIRQETQYF.